This entry concerns a single T cell receptor beta chain. Its antigen is not identified. The entry originates in a study of identifying expanded T cells in peripheral blood. Study-level results: Clone count variance between roughly two-week samples rose with total template count. Differentially abundant clones: approximately 1.3 between replicates, 16.4 at around 14 days, under 25 at four.

Assay used: immunoSEQ multiplex PCR; TCRdb lists only in-frame clones, some missing. The data hold about 130,000 clones, with about 88% observed a single time. Collection occurred without any documented infections or immune events in donors. The ends were cut back, 0 bases at V and 4 bases at J, with 10 bases in the middle. Germline V gives CDR1 SGDLS, CDR2 YYNGEE. The CDR3 is made up of 14 amino acids. The sequence derives from a person aged 18 to 75 in good health. Material for sequencing was blood. This chain uses TRBV9 with TRBJ1-1; the D is unclear. CDR3 coding DNA: TGTGCCAGCAGCGTAGCTGGGAACCCCACTGAAGCTTTCTTT. This encodes CASSVAGNPTEAFF.